The clone carrying this TCR beta chain was picked up a small number of times. Its target is not known. Germline values: CDR1 MDHEN, CDR2 SYDVKM. This CDR3 has 14 amino acids. J gave up 8 bases and V 5 bases, and 4 bases lay outside the gene matches. These data come from a study of T-cell reconstitution after alpha-beta-depleted transplantation in children. Study-wide findings and caveats: At the one-year point after transplant, T-cell counts and TCRbeta diversity were found to come mostly from T cells that had been newly produced. The study traced high day-60 TCRbeta diversity in some patients to surviving recipient T cells and thymic progenitors.

Preparation of the TCRbeta library was carried out with unique molecular identifiers. TCRdb ran MiXCR on the PCR reads and lists one entry per CDR3 protein. The data show around 440,000 distinct CDR3 sequences, 15% to 20% seen once. This sequence originates from a boy under two years old who had a stem cell transplant for Wiskott-Aldrich syndrome, so the T cells may come from the graft donor. V usage is TRBV28 and J usage is TRBJ1-6, with 9 bases aligning to TRBD1. The input for sequencing was PBMCs, mostly from graft donor cells, taken 360 days after TCRalphabeta/CD19-depleted stem cell transplant. The CDR3 DNA reads as TGTGCCAGCAGTACGGACAGGGGATATTCACCCCTCCACTTT. Translating it yields CASSTDRGYSPLHF.